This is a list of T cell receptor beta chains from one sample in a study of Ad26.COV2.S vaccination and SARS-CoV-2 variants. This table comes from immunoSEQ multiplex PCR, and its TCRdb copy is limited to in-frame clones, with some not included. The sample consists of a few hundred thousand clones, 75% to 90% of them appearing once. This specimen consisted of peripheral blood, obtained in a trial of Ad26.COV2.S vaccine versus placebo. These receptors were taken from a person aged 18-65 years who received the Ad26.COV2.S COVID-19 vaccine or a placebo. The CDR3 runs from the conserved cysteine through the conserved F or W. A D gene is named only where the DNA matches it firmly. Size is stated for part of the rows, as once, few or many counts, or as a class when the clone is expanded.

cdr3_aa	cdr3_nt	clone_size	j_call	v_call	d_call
CASSPGQRGKQYF	TGTGCCAGCAGCCCCGGACAGAGAGGCAAGCAGTACTTC	.	TRBJ2-7	TRBV7-2	.
CASSPGTINTEAFF	TGTGCCAGCAGCCCCGGGACAATAAACACTGAAGCTTTCTTT	.	TRBJ1-1	TRBV11-3	.
CASRYSLSDTQYF	TGCGCCAGCAGATATTCCCTAAGCGATACGCAGTATTTT	.	TRBJ2-3	TRBV4-3	.
CASSLEGTAGNTIYF	TGCGCCAGCAGCTTGGAGGGGACGGCTGGAAACACCATATATTTT	.	TRBJ1-3	TRBV5-1	.
CASSYGGNTEAFF	TGTGCCAGCAGTTACGGAGGGAACACTGAAGCTTTCTTT	few	TRBJ1-1	TRBV6-5	.
CASSYDSRGTNTEAFF	TGTGCCAGCAGTTATGACTCAAGGGGAACGAACACTGAAGCTTTCTTT	once	TRBJ1-1	TRBV6-2/TRBV6-3	.
CASSDAGGSTEAFF	TGTGCCAGCAGTGACGCGGGGGGATCCACTGAAGCTTTCTTT	.	TRBJ1-1	TRBV2	.
CASSNVLAGGKETQYF	TGTGCCAGCAGTAATGTGCTAGCGGGGGGGAAGGAGACCCAGTACTTC	.	TRBJ2-5	TRBV27	TRBD2
CASSQDGAGRNSPLHF	TGTGCCAGCAGTCAAGACGGAGCAGGGAGGAATTCACCCCTCCACTTT	.	TRBJ1-6	TRBV28	.
CSVGGAPGSYGYTF	TGCAGCGTTGGAGGGGCCCCAGGAAGCTATGGCTACACCTTC	.	TRBJ1-2	TRBV29-1	.
CASSQGQWAGYTEAFF	TGCGCCAGCAGCCAAGGTCAGTGGGCCGGCTACACTGAAGCTTTCTTT	few	TRBJ1-1	TRBV4-1	.
CASSFSGASNSPLHF	TGTGCCAGCAGCTTCTCCGGGGCGAGCAATTCACCCCTCCACTTT	.	TRBJ1-6	TRBV5-8	.
CASSLNRGLNEKLFF	TGTGCCAGCAGCTTGAACAGGGGGCTGAATGAAAAACTGTTTTTT	.	TRBJ1-4	TRBV5-4	TRBD1
CASSMDTGSNLAQFF	TGTGCCAGTAGTATGGACACAGGGAGTAATTTAGCGCAGTTCTTC	.	TRBJ2-1	TRBV19	.
CASSQDTTRNTIYF	TGTGCCAGCAGCCAAGATACAACACGAAACACCATATATTTT	.	TRBJ1-3	TRBV3-1/TRBV3-2	.
CASSSNRVGEKLFF	TGTGCCAGCAGTTCGAACAGGGTCGGGGAAAAACTGTTTTTT	.	TRBJ1-4	TRBV28	.
CASSLNPGEPYNEQFF	TGTGCCAGCAGCTTAAACCCAGGTGAGCCGTACAATGAGCAGTTCTTC	.	TRBJ2-1	TRBV7-3	.
CASSFPGQVLTF	TGTGCCAGCAGCTTCCCCGGCCAGGTCCTGACTTTC	.	TRBJ2-6	TRBV11-3	.
CASSEVLGILEETQYF	TGTGCCAGCAGTGAGGTGTTAGGAATCCTTGAAGAGACCCAGTACTTC	.	TRBJ2-5	TRBV2	.
CASSQDRGGYQPQHF	TGCGCCAGCAGCCAAGACAGGGGTGGTTATCAGCCCCAGCATTTT	.	TRBJ1-5	TRBV4-3	.
CASSPWGGRDEAFF	TGTGCCAGCAGCCCCTGGGGCGGTAGGGATGAAGCTTTCTTT	.	TRBJ1-1	TRBV5-8	.
CASSLPGTSGGDTDTQYF	TGTGCCAGCAGCTTACCTGGGACTAGCGGGGGGGACACAGATACGCAGTATTTT	.	TRBJ2-3	TRBV11-2	TRBD2
CASSQTGNRGTGYEQYF	TGCGCCAGCAGCCAAACAGGGAACAGGGGAACGGGATACGAGCAGTACTTC	.	TRBJ2-7	TRBV4-3	TRBD1
CASSQDIDFTNTGELFF	TGTGCCAGCAGCCAAGATATTGACTTTACGAACACCGGGGAGCTGTTTTTT	few	TRBJ2-2	TRBV3-1/TRBV3-2	.
CASSPNWGGLSSYNEQFF	TGTGCCAGCAGCCCCAATTGGGGGGGCCTGAGCTCCTACAATGAGCAGTTCTTC	.	TRBJ2-1	TRBV7-9	.
CASSWESGTGELFF	TGTGCCAGCAGCTGGGAGTCGGGGACCGGGGAGCTGTTTTTT	.	TRBJ2-2	TRBV7-6	.
CASSQPDRVEKLFF	TGTGCCAGCAGCCAACCCGACAGGGTTGAAAAACTGTTTTTT	.	TRBJ1-4	TRBV4-2	TRBD1
CASSPTVSNQPQHF	TGTGCCAGCAGTCCCACAGTTAGCAATCAGCCCCAGCATTTT	.	TRBJ1-5	TRBV27	.
CASKPRSGEGDEQYF	TGCGCCAGCAAGCCAAGAAGCGGGGAGGGGGACGAGCAGTACTTC	.	TRBJ2-7	TRBV4-3	.
CASSQEPAVGELFF	TGCGCCAGCAGCCAAGAGCCTGCGGTGGGGGAGCTGTTTTTT	.	TRBJ2-2	TRBV4-1	.
CASSAGLAGRTDTQYF	TGCGCCAGCAGCGCCGGACTAGCGGGTCGCACAGATACGCAGTATTTT	.	TRBJ2-3	TRBV5-1	TRBD2
CASSFGTEVYNEQFF	TGTGCCAGCAGTTTCGGGACAGAAGTTTACAATGAGCAGTTCTTC	once	TRBJ2-1	TRBV27	TRBD1
CASSKGGQFLNQPQHF	TGTGCCAGCAGCAAAGGAGGACAGTTCCTTAATCAGCCCCAGCATTTT	once	TRBJ1-5	TRBV21-1	.
CASSSPPDSNYEQYF	TGTGCCAGCAGCTCCCCTCCCGACAGTAACTACGAGCAGTACTTC	.	TRBJ2-7	TRBV7-9	.
CASSYNSGGYTF	TGTGCCAGCAGCTACAACAGTGGTGGCTACACCTTC	once	TRBJ1-2	TRBV12-3/TRBV12-4	.
CASSPSTGASDTQYF	TGTGCCAGCAGCCCTTCAACAGGGGCCTCAGATACGCAGTATTTT	.	TRBJ2-3	TRBV7-9	TRBD1
CASSPAREVTEAFF	TGTGCCAGCTCCCCGGCGAGGGAGGTCACTGAAGCTTTCTTT	once	TRBJ1-1	TRBV19	.
CATSRDIGTGAYEQYF	TGTGCCACCAGCAGAGATATCGGGACAGGGGCCTACGAGCAGTACTTC	few	TRBJ2-7	TRBV15	TRBD1
CASSPYSGGLQETQYF	TGCGCCAGCAGCCCTTATAGCGGGGGGCTGCAAGAGACCCAGTACTTC	.	TRBJ2-5	TRBV4-3	TRBD2
CASSDSESSPLHF	TGTGCCAGCAGTGACTCAGAGAGTTCACCCCTCCACTTT	.	TRBJ1-6	TRBV6-4	.
CASSPRPQVIKPQHF	TGTGCCAGCAGCCCGCGCCCTCAGGTAATCAAGCCCCAGCATTTT	.	TRBJ1-5	TRBV5-8	.
CASSPGYRALSGANVLTF	TGTGCCAGCAGCCCGGGGTACAGGGCCCTATCAGGGGCCAACGTCCTGACTTTC	.	TRBJ2-6	TRBV7-8	.
CASSQPGQPSNTGELFF	TGTGCCAGCAGTCAACCGGGACAGCCATCGAACACCGGGGAGCTGTTTTTT	.	TRBJ2-2	TRBV3-1/TRBV3-2	TRBD1
CASSPLERAYGYTF	TGTGCCAGCTCACCATTAGAAAGGGCCTATGGCTACACCTTC	.	TRBJ1-2	TRBV18	.
CASSLWRGVAYEQYF	TGTGCCAGCAGTTTATGGCGGGGGGTTGCCTACGAGCAGTACTTC	.	TRBJ2-7	TRBV27	TRBD2
CASSINGGGPDTQYF	TGTGCCAGTAGTATAAACGGCGGGGGTCCAGATACGCAGTATTTT	.	TRBJ2-3	TRBV19	TRBD2
CASSRADRGFHSNQPQHF	TGTGCCAGCAGCAGGGCTGACAGGGGCTTCCATAGCAATCAGCCCCAGCATTTT	.	TRBJ1-5	TRBV5-6	TRBD1
CASSLAVNQPQHF	TGTGCCAGCAGCTTGGCCGTCAATCAGCCCCAGCATTTT	.	TRBJ1-5	TRBV5-8	.
CASSSLRGMRDRPGNTIYF	TGTGCCAGCAGCTCCTTAAGGGGAATGCGGGACAGACCTGGAAACACCATATATTTT	.	TRBJ1-3	TRBV11-2	TRBD1
CASSPQSMNTEAFF	TGTGCCAGCAGTCCACAATCTATGAACACTGAAGCTTTCTTT	.	TRBJ1-1	TRBV27	.
CATSDPGGGADTQYF	TGTGCCACCAGTGATCCCGGGGGGGGAGCAGATACGCAGTATTTT	.	TRBJ2-3	TRBV24-1	TRBD2
CASSVGVGSDTQYF	TGTGCCAGCAGCGTAGGCGTGGGGTCAGATACGCAGTATTTT	.	TRBJ2-3	TRBV9	.
CASSFLRASTDTQYF	TGTGCCAGCAGCTTCTTGCGGGCTAGCACAGATACGCAGTATTTT	.	TRBJ2-3	TRBV5-4	.
CSARINEQFF	TGCAGTGCTAGAATCAATGAGCAGTTCTTC	.	TRBJ2-1	TRBV20-1	.
CASSLVGQLNQPQHF	TGTGCCAGCAGCTTAGTGGGTCAGCTCAATCAGCCCCAGCATTTT	few	TRBJ1-5	TRBV7-9	.
CASHPGQGGEAFF	TGTGCCAGCCACCCGGGACAGGGAGGTGAAGCTTTCTTT	.	TRBJ1-1	TRBV25-1	TRBD1